Sequencing of this TCR beta chain was carried out in a study of blood T cell repertoires in COVID-19 (dated by TCRdb to 2018 to 2021). For the wider study: Collaborator samples came from the United States, Italy and Spain and covered acute and convalescent phases of COVID-19. The material from the prospective study consisted of cDNA or gDNA derived from T cells, B-cell-depleted T cells, or PBMCs. Subjects who had been exposed to COVID-19, were actively infected with it, or had recovered from it provided the deeply sampled blood TCRbeta repertoires that made up the dataset. A freely available public database, intended as a resource for researchers studying the immune response to SARS-CoV-2, is where the repertoires were released. The samples were drawn from the first 160 participants of the ongoing ImmuneRACE study and from 1,254 subjects provided by 6 global collaborators. Sample metadata almost always included a de-identified subject ID, COVID-19 status, age in years and sex. Where HLA class I and class II types were available, the types were taken from metadata supplied by the sample provider, not from assay-based typing.

The immunoSEQ Assay, a bias-controlled multiplex PCR, was used to amplify TCRbeta CDR3 regions from genomic DNA. Per the source publication's procedure: Within the assay, amplification of reference gene primers was used to estimate how many nucleated cells each sample contained. Sequence reads were collapsed and filtered to measure the absolute abundance of every unique TCRbeta CDR3 rearrangement. Productive Simpson clonality was computed per sample as the square root of Simpson's diversity index over productive rearrangements. Sourced from immuneACCESS, this table was stored by TCRdb with only in-frame sequences that have V and J called. A share of the clones is absent; for the studies checked, an unresolved V gene accounts for under half, and the remainder has no known explanation. V, J and clone size reflect that table, while D and trimming were determined from the DNA. The sample includes over 400,000 clones, with 70% to 90% observed a single time. Of the sample, approximately 3% falls within the top ten clones.

On this clone: Its target antigen remains unknown. Base qualities are not at hand, and no much larger clone is one base apart.

Here is what the overall study found, with its caveats: How much clinical and demographic metadata was included differed by source and by participant, and the metadata was provided uncurated.

Collaborating institutions collected whole blood in K2EDTA tubes following their own protocols. For TCRbeta analysis, collaborators shipped samples as frozen whole blood, isolated PBMCs, or DNA extracted from either of those sample types. The sequence was obtained from a human donor in a cohort sampled during active COVID-19. The specimen sequenced was peripheral blood.

This receptor has the CDR3 CASSLPSQGPLREKLFF. The DNA reads TGTGCCAGCAGCTTACCAAGTCAGGGCCCACTGCGGGAAAAACTGTTTTTT. This receptor chain uses TRBV7-9 and TRBJ1-4; tentative D gene TRBD1, with 5 bases matching. Taken from the germline V gene (reference sequence), the CDR1 and CDR2 loops are SEHNR and FQNEAQ. Relative to germline, V is 2 bases shorter and J is 8 bases shorter, with 21 bases between their ends. The CDR3 covers 17 residues, taking in both the cysteine and the phenylalanine. The entry retains the CDR3 DNA only, 51 bases that are in frame from base 1.